The source of this TCR beta chain is a study of cytomegalovirus exposure and HLA in healthy donors. Repertoires were generated with immunoSEQ multiplex PCR, while TCRdb's copy carries only in-frame clones and drops some. The sample has roughly 150,000 clones; around four fifths are singletons. The CDR3 extends over 14 amino acids. With 4 bases clipped from V and 2 bases from J, the junction kept 1 base outside the gene matches. Germline CDR1 reads WSHSY; CDR2 reads SAAADI. The source is a man aged 25 to 45 in good health and CMV-seropositive. Sample: PBMCs. V is TRBV10-2 and J is TRBJ2-3; 9 positions match TRBD2. As DNA, the CDR3 is TGCGCCAGCAGTGGACTAGCGGTCACAGATACGCAGTATTTT. Translating gives CASSGLAVTDTQYF.